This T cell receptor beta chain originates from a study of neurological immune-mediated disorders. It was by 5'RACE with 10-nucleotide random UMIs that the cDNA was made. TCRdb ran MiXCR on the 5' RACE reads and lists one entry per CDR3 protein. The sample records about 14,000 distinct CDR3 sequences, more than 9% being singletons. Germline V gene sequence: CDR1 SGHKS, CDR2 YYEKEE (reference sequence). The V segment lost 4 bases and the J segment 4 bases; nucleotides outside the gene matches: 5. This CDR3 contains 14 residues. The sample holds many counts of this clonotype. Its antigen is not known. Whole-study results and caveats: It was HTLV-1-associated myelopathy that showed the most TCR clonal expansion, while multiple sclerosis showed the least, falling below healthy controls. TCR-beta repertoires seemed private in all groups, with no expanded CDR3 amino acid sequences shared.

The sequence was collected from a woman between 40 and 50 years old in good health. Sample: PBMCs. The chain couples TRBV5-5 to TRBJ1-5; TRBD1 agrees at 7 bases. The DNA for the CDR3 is TGTGCCAGCAGCCGGGACAGCTTTAATCAGCCCCAGCATTTT. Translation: CASSRDSFNQPQHF.